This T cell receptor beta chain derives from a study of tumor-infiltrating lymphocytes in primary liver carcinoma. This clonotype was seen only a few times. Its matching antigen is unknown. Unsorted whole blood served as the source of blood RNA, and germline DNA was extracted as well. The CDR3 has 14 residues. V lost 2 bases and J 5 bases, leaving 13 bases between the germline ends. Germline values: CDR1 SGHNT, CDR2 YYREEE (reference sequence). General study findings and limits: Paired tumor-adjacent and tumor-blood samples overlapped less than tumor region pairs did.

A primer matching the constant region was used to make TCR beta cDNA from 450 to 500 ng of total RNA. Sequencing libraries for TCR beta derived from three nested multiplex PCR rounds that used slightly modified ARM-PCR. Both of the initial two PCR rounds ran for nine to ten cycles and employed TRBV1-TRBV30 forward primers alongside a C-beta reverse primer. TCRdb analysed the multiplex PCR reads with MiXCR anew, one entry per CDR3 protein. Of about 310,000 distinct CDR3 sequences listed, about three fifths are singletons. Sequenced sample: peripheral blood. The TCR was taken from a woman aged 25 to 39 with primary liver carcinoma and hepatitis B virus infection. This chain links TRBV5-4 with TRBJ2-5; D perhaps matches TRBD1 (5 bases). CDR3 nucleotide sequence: TGTGCCAGCAGCTTTGCAGGGAAAGGGGAGACCCAGTACTTC. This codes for CASSFAGKGETQYF. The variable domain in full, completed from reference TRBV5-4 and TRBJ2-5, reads ETGVTQSPTHLIKTRGQQVTLRCSSQSGHNTVSWYQQALGQGPQFIFQYYREEENGRGNFPPRFSGLQFPNYSSELNVNALELDDSALYLCASSFAGKGETQYFGPGTRLLVL.